These T cell receptor beta chains were read from a single sample in a study of blood T cell repertoires in COVID-19. Some clones are missing from TCRdb's copy, which holds only in-frame ones; the method was immunoSEQ multiplex PCR. The repertoire holds about 23,000 clones, with 88% as singletons. The specimen was peripheral blood. All receptors come from a man in his 70s in a cohort sampled during active COVID-19. Each CDR3 is given with its conserved first and last residue. The order of the fields is V gene, J gene, clone size, D gene, CDR3 protein, CDR3 DNA. The D gene is left open where the match is weak. Clone size is shown for a subset of rows, as once, few, many or a class of expanded clone.

V: TRBV10-3
J: TRBJ2-2
size: .
D: TRBD2
CDR3: CAISEIAGAPGELFF
DNA: TGTGCCATCAGTGAAATTGCGGGAGCCCCCGGGGAGCTGTTTTTT

V: TRBV7-7
J: TRBJ2-1
size: .
D: .
CDR3: CASSPLAGYNEQFF
DNA: TGTGCTAGCAGTCCCCTTGCCGGCTACAATGAGCAGTTCTTC

V: TRBV28
J: TRBJ1-5
size: .
D: .
CDR3: CASSGPGHLRGQPQHF
DNA: TGTGCCAGCAGTGGGCCGGGACACCTAAGGGGTCAGCCCCAGCATTTT

V: TRBV7-2
J: TRBJ2-1
size: .
D: TRBD2
CDR3: CASSWGLAIYNEQFF
DNA: TGTGCCAGCAGCTGGGGACTAGCGATATACAATGAGCAGTTCTTC

V: TRBV16
J: TRBJ2-3
size: .
D: TRBD1
CDR3: CASSQYLLRTGSSTDTQYF
DNA: TGTGCCAGCAGCCAATATCTTCTTCGGACAGGCTCTAGCACAGATACGCAGTATTTT

V: TRBV7-2
J: TRBJ1-4
size: .
D: TRBD1
CDR3: CASSPDRGRVEKLFF
DNA: TGTGCCAGCAGCCCCGACAGGGGGCGCGTTGAAAAACTGTTTTTT

V: TRBV28
J: TRBJ2-7
size: once
D: TRBD1
CDR3: CASLRDSSYEQYF
DNA: TGTGCCAGCCTCCGGGACAGCTCCTACGAGCAGTACTTC

V: TRBV19
J: TRBJ2-7
size: .
D: TRBD2
CDR3: CASSSKLAGGTYEQYF
DNA: TGTGCCAGTAGTTCCAAACTAGCGGGAGGTACATACGAGCAGTACTTC

V: TRBV5-1
J: TRBJ2-2
size: .
D: TRBD2
CDR3: CASSLQAGGTGELFF
DNA: TGCGCCAGCAGCCTCCAGGCCGGGGGGACGGGGGAGCTGTTTTTT

V: TRBV4-1
J: TRBJ1-4
size: .
D: .
CDR3: CASSPPPQGNEKLFF
DNA: TGCGCCAGCAGCCCCCCCCCTCAGGGGAATGAAAAACTGTTTTTT

V: TRBV2
J: TRBJ2-1
size: .
D: .
CDR3: CASSLQGRSSYNEQFF
DNA: TGTGCCAGCAGTTTACAGGGTAGAAGCTCCTACAATGAGCAGTTCTTC

V: TRBV18
J: TRBJ2-7
size: .
D: .
CDR3: CASSPGATDRQYF
DNA: TGTGCCAGCTCACCGGGGGCCACGGATAGGCAGTACTTC

V: TRBV28
J: TRBJ2-3
size: .
D: TRBD2
CDR3: CASSSVAGVGTDTQYF
DNA: TGTGCCAGCAGTTCGGTAGCGGGGGTGGGCACAGATACGCAGTATTTT